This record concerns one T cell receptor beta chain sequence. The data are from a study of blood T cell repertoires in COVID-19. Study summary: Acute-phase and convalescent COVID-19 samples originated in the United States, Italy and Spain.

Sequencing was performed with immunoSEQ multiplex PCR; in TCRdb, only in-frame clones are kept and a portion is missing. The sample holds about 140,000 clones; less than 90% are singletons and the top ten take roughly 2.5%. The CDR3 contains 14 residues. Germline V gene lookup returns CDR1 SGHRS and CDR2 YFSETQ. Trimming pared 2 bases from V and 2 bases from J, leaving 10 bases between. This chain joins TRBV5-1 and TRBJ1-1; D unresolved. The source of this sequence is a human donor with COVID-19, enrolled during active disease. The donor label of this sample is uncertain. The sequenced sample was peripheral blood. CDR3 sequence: CASSFVEGNTEAFF. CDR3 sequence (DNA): TGCGCCAGCAGCTTCGTAGAGGGAAACACTGAAGCTTTCTTT.